This record concerns one T cell receptor beta chain sequence. TCRdb's table, derived via immunoSEQ multiplex PCR, lists solely in-frame clones and lacks some. The profile covers approximately 69,000 clones, with just under 97% appearing a single time and approximately 0.21% taken by the ten largest. Germline loops: CDR1 ENHRY, CDR2 SYGVKD. With 4 bases removed from V and 6 bases from J, the gap between germline ends came to 12 bases. The CDR3 loop spans 13 amino acids. This specimen belongs to a study of technical replicates of blood from a few donors. The sequence was obtained from a human donor in good health. The chain employs TRBV10-3 and TRBJ1-2, with D unresolved. The sample comprised T cells isolated from PBMCs. The CDR3 DNA reads as TGTGCCATCAGTGGGGAGGATGGTGATGGCTACACCTTC. It specifies CAISGEDGDGYTF.